A single sample is the source of the 10 T cell receptor beta chains below, sequenced in a study of control samples from healthy donors and cancer patients (dated by TCRdb to the early 2020s). The library was prepared using the immunoSEQ multiplex PCR assay. Sourced from immuneACCESS, this table was stored by TCRdb with only in-frame sequences that have V and J called. A share of the clones is absent; for the studies checked, an unresolved V gene accounts for under half, and the remainder has no known explanation. In all, the sample holds roughly 160,000 clones, and about 86% of those were seen once. Under 5% of the sample is held by the ten biggest clonotypes. Sequencing was carried out using blood. These receptors were collected from a woman aged 25 to 45 in good health.

This chain joins TRBV3-1 (or the pseudogene TRBV3-2) and TRBJ2-5, with D possibly TRBD2 on 7 matching bases. V was trimmed by 1 base and J by 5 bases, leaving 14 bases between them. Germline CDR1 and CDR2: LGHDT and YNNKEL (reference sequence). The CDR3 has 15 amino acids. The DNA for the CDR3 is TGTGCCAGCAGCCAAGGGGTGGCGGGGGCGGAGACCCAGTACTTC. Translation gives CASSQGVAGAETQYF.

The chain has TRBV3-1 (or the pseudogene TRBV3-2) and TRBJ2-2; D unresolved. Trimming left V 1 base short and J 7 bases short, with 4 bases between. This CDR3 comprises 12 residues. Germline loops: CDR1 LGHDT, CDR2 YNNKEL (reference sequence). The CDR3 sequence: CASSQGSGELFF. The CDR3 bases are TGTGCCAGCAGCCAAGGCAGCGGGGAGCTGTTTTTT.

The chain has TRBV10-3 and TRBJ1-2; possibly TRBD1 for D (6 bases). This CDR3 is built from 14 residues. Germline loops: CDR1 ENHRY, CDR2 SYGVKD. Trimming stripped 0 bases from V and 4 bases from J, with 9 bases between. CDR3 amino acids: CAISESGQTYGYTF. The CDR3 DNA reads as TGTGCCATCAGTGAGTCCGGACAGACCTATGGCTACACCTTC.

This sequence joins TRBV10-3 and TRBJ1-4; D remains unclear. This CDR3 has 13 residues. V was cut by 4 bases and J by 3 bases, with 6 bases left in between. Germline CDR1 is ENHRY and CDR2 is SYGVKD. CDR3 residues: CAISGTANEKLFF. For the CDR3, the DNA is TGTGCCATCAGTGGGACGGCTAATGAAAAACTGTTTTTT.

The genes are TRBV4-1 and TRBJ2-7; 13 nucleotides match TRBD2. V was pared by 4 bases and J by 4 bases, with 10 bases of the junction left unmatched. Germline CDR1 MGHRA, CDR2 YSYEKL. There are 17 residues in the CDR3. CDR3 region: CASSPGRTSGSVYEQYF. CDR3 nucleotides: TGCGCCAGCAGCCCCGGCCGGACTAGCGGGAGCGTGTACGAGCAGTACTTC.

J is TRBJ1-3 and V is TRBV6-5; no definite D call. The CDR3 runs 15 residues. Looked up from germline, CDR1 is MNHEY and CDR2 is SVGAGI. Trimming cost V 4 bases and J 2 bases, with 12 bases left between them. CDR3 residues: CASSLKEKAGNTIYF. CDR3 in DNA: TGTGCCAGCAGTTTAAAAGAAAAAGCTGGAAACACCATATATTTT.

V gene TRBV19 combines with J gene TRBJ2-6; D is perhaps TRBD2 (6 bases). Trimming left V 2 bases short and J 2 bases short, with 10 bases between. Germline V gene data show CDR1 as LNHDA and CDR2 as SQIVND (reference sequence). The CDR3 has 16 amino acids. As DNA, the CDR3 is TGTGCCAGTAGTATATCTTCGGGGGCTGGGGCCAACGTCCTGACTTTC. Its protein is CASSISSGAGANVLTF.

This CDR3 reads CASSVGPRGETQYF. The CDR3 DNA follows: TGTGCCAGCAGCGTTGGCCCGCGGGGGGAGACCCAGTACTTC. The rearrangement joins TRBV7-8 to TRBJ2-5; 7 bases agree with TRBD2. The CDR3 runs to 14 residues. The germline V gene has CDR1 SGHVS and CDR2 FQNEAQ. V shed 5 bases, J shed 5 bases, and the junction held 8 bases outside the gene matches.

The rearrangement uses TRBV4-2 and TRBJ2-7; D is perhaps TRBD2 (5 bases). The CDR3 consists of 15 residues. Trimming cost V 1 base and J 1 base, with 11 bases left between them. CDR1 is LGHNA and CDR2 is YNFKEQ in the germline V gene. The DNA for the CDR3 is TGTGCCAGCAGCCAAGTAGTGGGAGCTTCCTACGAGCAGTACTTC. Its protein product is CASSQVVGASYEQYF.

This clone showed up just a few times. V and J are TRBV9 and TRBJ1-6; maybe TRBD1 (6 bases). CDR3 length: 14 residues. Germline-derived CDR1 and CDR2 are SGDLS and YYNGEE. V lost 0 bases, J lost 13 bases, and 14 bases lay in between. DNA of the CDR3: TGTGCCAGCAGCGTAGGGGGGGGCCTAAGGCCCCTCCACTTT. Translated, it gives CASSVGGGLRPLHF.